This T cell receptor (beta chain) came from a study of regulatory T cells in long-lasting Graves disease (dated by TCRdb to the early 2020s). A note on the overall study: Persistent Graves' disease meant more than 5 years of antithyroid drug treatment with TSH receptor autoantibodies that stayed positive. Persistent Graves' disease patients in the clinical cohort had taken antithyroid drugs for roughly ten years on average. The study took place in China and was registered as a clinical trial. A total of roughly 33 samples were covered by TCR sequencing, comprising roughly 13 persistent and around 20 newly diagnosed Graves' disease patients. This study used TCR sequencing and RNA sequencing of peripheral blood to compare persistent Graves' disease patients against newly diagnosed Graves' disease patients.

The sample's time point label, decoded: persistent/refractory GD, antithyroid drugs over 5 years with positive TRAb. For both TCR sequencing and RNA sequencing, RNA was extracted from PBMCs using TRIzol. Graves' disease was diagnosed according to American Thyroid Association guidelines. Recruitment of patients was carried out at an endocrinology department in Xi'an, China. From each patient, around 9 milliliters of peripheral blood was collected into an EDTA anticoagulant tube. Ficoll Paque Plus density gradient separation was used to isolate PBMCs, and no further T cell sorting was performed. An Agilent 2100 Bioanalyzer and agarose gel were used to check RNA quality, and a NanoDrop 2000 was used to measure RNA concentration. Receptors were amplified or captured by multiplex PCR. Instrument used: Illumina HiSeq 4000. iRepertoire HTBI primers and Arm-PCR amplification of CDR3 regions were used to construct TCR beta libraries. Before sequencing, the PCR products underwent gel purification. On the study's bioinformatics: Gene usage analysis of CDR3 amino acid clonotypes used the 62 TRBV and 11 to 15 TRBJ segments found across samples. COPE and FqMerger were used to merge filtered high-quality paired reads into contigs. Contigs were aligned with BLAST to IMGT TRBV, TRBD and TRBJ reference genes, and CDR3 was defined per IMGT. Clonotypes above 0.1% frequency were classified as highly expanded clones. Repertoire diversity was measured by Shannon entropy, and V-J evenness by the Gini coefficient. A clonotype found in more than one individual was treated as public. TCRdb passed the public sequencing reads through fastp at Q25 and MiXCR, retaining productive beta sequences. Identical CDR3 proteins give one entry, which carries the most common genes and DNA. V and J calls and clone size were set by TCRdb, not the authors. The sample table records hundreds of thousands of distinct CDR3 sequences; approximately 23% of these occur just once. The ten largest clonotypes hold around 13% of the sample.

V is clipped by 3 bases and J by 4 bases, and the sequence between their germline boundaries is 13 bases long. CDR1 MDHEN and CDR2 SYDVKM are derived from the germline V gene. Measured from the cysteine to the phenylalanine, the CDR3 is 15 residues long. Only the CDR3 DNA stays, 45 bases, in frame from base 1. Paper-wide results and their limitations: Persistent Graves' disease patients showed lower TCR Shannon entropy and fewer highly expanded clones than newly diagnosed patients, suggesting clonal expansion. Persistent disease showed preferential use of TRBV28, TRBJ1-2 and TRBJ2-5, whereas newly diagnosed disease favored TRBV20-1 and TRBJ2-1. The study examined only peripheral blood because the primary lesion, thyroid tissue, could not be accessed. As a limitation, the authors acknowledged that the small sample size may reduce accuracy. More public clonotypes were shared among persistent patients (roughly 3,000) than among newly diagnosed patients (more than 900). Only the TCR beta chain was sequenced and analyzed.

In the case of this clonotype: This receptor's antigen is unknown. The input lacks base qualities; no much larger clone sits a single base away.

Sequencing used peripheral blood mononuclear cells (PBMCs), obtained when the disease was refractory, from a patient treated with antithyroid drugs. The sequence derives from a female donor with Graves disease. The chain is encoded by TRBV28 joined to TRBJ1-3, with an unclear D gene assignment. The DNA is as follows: TGTGCCAGCAGTTTTCTTGGGGTCGACGGAAACACCATATATTTT. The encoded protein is CASSFLGVDGNTIYF.